The 5 T cell receptor beta chains reported below all come from one sample, sequenced in a study of blood T cell repertoires in COVID-19. Only in-frame clones appear in the TCRdb table, and some are missing; sequencing was by immunoSEQ multiplex PCR. The sample lists roughly 240,000 clones, 65% to 90% occurring once. Input material: peripheral blood. These receptors all stem from a man aged 45-65 years with COVID-19, enrolled during active disease.

This clone has a single count. The chain is built from TRBV5-1 and TRBJ2-5, with 11 bases matching TRBD2. Germline V gene sequence: CDR1 SGHRS, CDR2 YFSETQ. With V trimmed by 2 bases and J by 4 bases, 13 bases remained unmatched. This CDR3 spans 18 amino acids. This chain's CDR3 is CASSFGLAGTSEGETQYF. The CDR3 DNA follows: TGCGCCAGCAGCTTCGGACTAGCGGGTACGAGTGAGGGAGAGACCCAGTACTTC.

Remarks on this clone: The same CDR3 arises from other DNA sequences in this sample as well. This chain connects TRBV24-1 to TRBJ1-5; D remains ambiguous. This CDR3 is built from 13 residues. V was clipped by 6 bases and J by 4 bases, with 9 bases between them. Per the germline V gene, CDR1 is KGHDR and CDR2 is SFDVKD. The DNA of the CDR3 is TGTGCCACCAGTCGCGGAGGGAATCAGCCCCAGCATTTT. It yields the protein CATSRGGNQPQHF.

The rearrangement joins TRBV2 to TRBJ1-6; 7 bases map to TRBD1. The CDR3 spans 14 residues. Germline V gene lookup returns CDR1 SNHLY and CDR2 FYNNEI. Trimming cost V 7 bases and J 1 base; bases outside gene matches: 1. The CDR3 DNA reads TGTGCCAGCACAGGGGGGTCCTATAATTCACCCCTCCACTTT. It yields the protein CASTGGSYNSPLHF. Variable domain in full (rest from reference TRBV2 and TRBJ1-6): EPEVTQTPSHQVTQMGQEVILRCVPISNHLYFYWYRQILGQKVEFLVSFYNNEISEKSEIFDDQFSVERPDGSNFTLKIRSTKLEDSAMYFCASTGGSYNSPLHFGNGTRLTVT.

V is TRBV7-8 and J is TRBJ2-7; D might be TRBD2 (5 bases). The CDR3 is made up of 16 amino acids. Per the germline V gene, CDR1 is SGHVS and CDR2 is FQNEAQ. Trimming removed 0 bases from V and 2 bases from J, with 14 bases in between. CDR3 in amino acids: CASSLADVGVTYEQYF. The CDR3 nucleotides read TGTGCCAGCAGCTTAGCGGACGTGGGAGTAACCTACGAGCAGTACTTC.

The rearrangement uses TRBV19 and TRBJ1-1; D might be TRBD1 (5 bases). Trimming took off 3 bases at V and 7 bases at J, with 9 bases between the two ends. This CDR3 comprises 12 residues. CDR1 is LNHDA, CDR2 SQIVND, per germline (reference sequence). For the CDR3, the DNA is TGTGCCAGTAGTATCGGGGGGTATGAAGCTTTCTTT. Protein: CASSIGGYEAFF.